Following are 16 T cell receptor beta chains from one sample sequenced in a study of blood T cell repertoires in COVID-19. Generated by immunoSEQ multiplex PCR, the TCRdb table keeps only in-frame clones and is missing some. The sample carries about 170,000 clones, roughly 86% recorded once. Sequencing was done on a sample of peripheral blood. These TCRs come from a man in his 70s with acute or convalescent COVID-19.

The gene calls are TRBV6-2 or TRBV6-3 and TRBJ2-1; 7 bases line up with TRBD2. Germline V gene lookup returns CDR1 MNHEY and CDR2 SVGEGT. V lost 4 bases to trimming and J lost 4 bases; unmatched junction nucleotides: 10. This CDR3 is built from 16 residues. The CDR3 here is CASSFSGGLMYNEQFF. As DNA, the CDR3 is TGTGCCAGCAGTTTCTCGGGGGGACTAATGTACAATGAGCAGTTCTTC.

The rearrangement links TRBV2 to TRBJ1-5; TRBD1 agrees at 7 bases. CDR3 length: 13 residues. Germline values: CDR1 SNHLY, CDR2 FYNNEI. With V trimmed by 4 bases and J by 5 bases, 2 bases remained unmatched. In DNA, the CDR3 is TGTGCCAGCAGTGGGGACAGCTATCAGCCCCAGCATTTT. Amino acids: CASSGDSYQPQHF.

This clone was counted only a few times. This sequence joins TRBV10-2 and TRBJ1-5, with D unclear. CDR1 and CDR2 from the germline V gene are WSHSY and SAAADI. CDR3 length: 12 amino acids. With 8 bases removed from V and 1 base from J, the gap between germline ends came to 6 bases. This CDR3 is CASRQSNQPQHF. The DNA for the CDR3 is TGCGCCAGCCGACAAAGCAATCAGCCCCAGCATTTT.

The table lists this clone with a count of one. The chain uses TRBV27 and TRBJ2-2; weak D call: TRBD2 (6 bases). V lost 6 bases, J lost 7 bases, and 27 bases lay in between. Per germline, CDR1 MNHEY and CDR2 SMNVEV (reference sequence). The CDR3 runs to 18 residues. This CDR3 is CASSLFRSGSRGGGELFF. The DNA of the CDR3 is TGTGCCAGCAGCCTTTTCCGATCCGGGAGCCGGGGTGGCGGGGAGCTGTTTTTT.

The chain combines TRBV4-1 with TRBJ1-5; perhaps TRBD1 as D (6 bases). Trimming took off 5 bases at V and 2 bases at J, with 16 bases between the two ends. The length of the CDR3 is 16 residues. Germline values: CDR1 MGHRA, CDR2 YSYEKL. CDR3 residues: CASSSQGGGGNQPQHF. The CDR3 DNA is TGCGCCAGCAGCTCACAGGGAGGGGGGGGCAATCAGCCCCAGCATTTT.

This clone has a handful of counts. The chain couples TRBV6-1 to TRBJ1-5; 11 bases are shared with TRBD1. Per the germline V gene, CDR1 is MNHNS and CDR2 is SASEGT. J was trimmed by 6 bases and V by 3 bases; bases with no gene match: 4. The CDR3 covers 15 residues. CDR3 DNA: TGTGCCAGCAGTGACCGGACAGGGGGCTCTCAGCCCCAGCATTTT. Its translation: CASSDRTGGSQPQHF.

The gene calls are TRBV7-2 and TRBJ2-1, with D uncertain. Trimming took 4 bases from V and 4 from J, leaving 5 bases between them. The CDR3 runs to 12 residues. CDR1 SGHTA and CDR2 FQGNSA come from the germline V gene. CDR3 nucleotide sequence: TGTGCCAGCAGCTCGACATACAATGAGCAGTTCTTC. This translates into CASSSTYNEQFF.

This chain uses TRBV4-2 with TRBJ2-5, with 9 bases identical to TRBD2. Germline lookup yields CDR1 LGHNA and CDR2 YNFKEQ. The CDR3 extends over 14 amino acids. Unmatched junction bases numbered 1, after V lost 0 bases and J lost 5 bases. CDR3 amino acids: CASSQEAGGETQYF. The CDR3 DNA sequence: TGTGCCAGCAGCCAAGAGGCGGGGGGGGAGACCCAGTACTTC.

This chain joins TRBV5-6 and TRBJ1-6, with D perhaps matching TRBD1 (6 bases). The ends were cut back, 4 bases at V and 0 bases at J, with 8 bases in the middle. Germline CDR1 reads SGHDT; CDR2 reads YYEEEE. The CDR3 has 15 amino acids. Written as DNA, the CDR3 is TGTGCCAGCAGCATGACAGGCTCCTATAATTCACCCCTCCACTTT. This encodes CASSMTGSYNSPLHF.

The gene calls are TRBV20-1 and TRBJ2-1, with TRBD1 as a possible D gene (5 bases). Per germline, CDR1 DFQATT and CDR2 SNEGSKA (reference sequence). The CDR3 has 11 amino acids. V gave up 3 bases and J gave up 12 bases, with 12 bases separating them. The CDR3 DNA reads TGCAGTGCTAGCAGGGATCCTGGGCAGTTCTTC. It is translated as CSASRDPGQFF.

The gene calls are TRBV28 and TRBJ2-7, with 8 bases that match TRBD2. CDR3 length: 16 residues. V lost 5 bases, J lost 3 bases, and 12 bases stayed unmatched. The germline gives CDR1 MDHEN, CDR2 SYDVKM. CDR3 protein: CASSPLSGGGIYEQYF. DNA for the CDR3: TGTGCCAGCAGTCCCCTTTCTGGCGGGGGGATCTACGAGCAGTACTTC.

V is TRBV30 and J is TRBJ2-3; D is perhaps TRBD1 (6 bases). The V end lost 1 base, the J end lost 3 bases, and 11 bases lay between the germline ends. There are 14 residues in the CDR3. The germline CDR1 and CDR2 sequences are GTSNPN and SVGIG (reference sequence). The chain's CDR3 is CAWSGGPPTDTQYF. The CDR3 DNA reads as TGTGCCTGGAGTGGGGGGCCCCCAACAGATACGCAGTATTTT. Filled out from reference TRBV30 and TRBJ2-3, the complete variable domain reads SQTIHQWPATLVQPVGSPLSLECTVEGTSNPNLYWYRQAAGRGLQLLFYSVGIGQISSEVPQNLSASRPQDRQFILSSKKLLLSDSGFYLCAWSGGPPTDTQYFGPGTRLTVL.

This clone was seen only a few times. The chain joins TRBV4-1 to TRBJ1-4, with TRBD1 matching over 8 bases. Trimming took 4 bases from V and 3 from J; bases not matched to a gene: 7. The CDR3 contains 16 residues. In germline, CDR1 is MGHRA, CDR2 YSYEKL. In DNA, the CDR3 is TGCGCCAGCAGCCTCAGGCAGGGGGCTGCTAATGAAAAACTGTTTTTT. Amino acids: CASSLRQGAANEKLFF.

V usage is TRBV7-6 and J usage is TRBJ1-3, with no clear D. V dropped 4 bases and J dropped 4 bases, with 14 bases sitting between them. This CDR3 has 15 amino acids. CDR1 is SGHVS and CDR2 is FNYEAQ in the germline V gene. The CDR3 nucleotides are TGTGCCAGCAGCTCCCTAGGTCCGCCAGGAAACACCATATATTTT. It specifies CASSSLGPPGNTIYF.

The chain recombines TRBV10-2 with TRBJ2-7, with 7 bases matching TRBD2. The ends lost 11 bases at V and 1 base at J; junction bases unmatched: 11. The CDR3 has 14 residues. Germline V lookup: CDR1 WSHSY, CDR2 SAAADI. The chain's CDR3 is CASGWAGVSYEQYF. The CDR3 DNA reads TGCGCCTCGGGTTGGGCGGGAGTTTCCTACGAGCAGTACTTC.

This rearrangement joins TRBV2 to TRBJ2-5; 8 bases align to TRBD2. Trimming removed 7 bases from V and 4 bases from J; junction bases left unmatched: 11. Germline V lookup: CDR1 SNHLY, CDR2 FYNNEI. The CDR3 is made up of 15 amino acids. The CDR3 sequence: CASTGSGRGLETQYF. In DNA, the CDR3 is TGTGCCAGCACCGGAAGCGGGAGAGGATTAGAGACCCAGTACTTC.